The present entry profiles one TCR beta chain with its context. Its antigen remains unknown. The sample belongs to a study of Ad26.COV2.S vaccination and SARS-CoV-2 variants. Study-level results: Total T cell responses may have been underestimated by the TCR breadth and depth analyses. Reportedly, spike-specific CD8+ and CD4+ T cell responses achieved substantial breadth once vaccination had taken place.

Assay: immunoSEQ multiplex PCR; the TCRdb copy retains only in-frame clones and omits some. The profile shows around 450,000 clones, roughly 90% of them singletons. Treatment defined: around 19 received Ad26.COV2.S at low or high dose, single or two shots; roughly five received placebo; per-sample allocation not given. The investigators took samples on day 63 after the first vaccine or placebo injection. An adult aged 18-55 years in Boston served as the donor. The TCR comes from a person between 18 and 65 years old who received the Ad26.COV2.S COVID-19 vaccine or a placebo. The sequences come from peripheral blood, collected in a trial of Ad26.COV2.S vaccine versus placebo.

CDR3 sequence (DNA): TGCGCCAGCAGCTTGGGGGGCGGGGGCCAGTCACCCCTCCACTTT. Its translation is CASSLGGGGQSPLHF. The chain employs TRBV5-1 and TRBJ1-6; D may be TRBD1 (6 bases). Trimming took off 0 bases at V and 10 bases at J, with 14 bases between the two ends. CDR3 length: 15 amino acids. The germline V gene has CDR1 SGHRS and CDR2 YFSETQ.